These 15 T cell receptor beta chains came from one sample sequenced in a study of blood T cell repertoires in COVID-19. Profiled with immunoSEQ multiplex PCR; TCRdb holds only in-frame clones, not every one. Among around 200,000 clones listed, 80% to 90% were seen once. The sequenced sample consisted of peripheral blood. These receptor sequences come from a woman between 18 and 30 years old who had recovered from COVID-19.

The V gene is TRBV27, the J gene TRBJ2-7; TRBD1 might be the D (6 bases). V lost 2 bases and J lost 3, with 11 bases in between. The CDR3 extends over 14 amino acids. Per the germline V gene, CDR1 is MNHEY and CDR2 is SMNVEV (reference sequence). The CDR3 nucleotides are TGTGCCAGCAGTTTAGGGGACACGATCTACGAGCAGTACTTC. This translates into CASSLGDTIYEQYF.

The V call is TRBV5-6, the J call TRBJ2-3; TRBD1 agrees at 7 bases. Germline CDR1 is SGHDT and CDR2 is YYEEEE. The length of the CDR3 is 13 residues. Germline trimming cut 3 bases from V and 4 bases from J; bases unmatched to any gene: 2. DNA of the CDR3: TGTGCCAGCAGCTACGACAGGGCAGATACGCAGTATTTT. Its translation: CASSYDRADTQYF.

The chain carries TRBV28 and TRBJ1-5, with 7 bases matching TRBD1. Germline CDR1 reads MDHEN; CDR2 reads SYDVKM. V gave up 6 bases and J gave up 3 bases; unmatched junction bases: 8. CDR3 length: 15 amino acids. The CDR3 spells CASSSTGQPNQPQHF. CDR3 DNA sequence: TGTGCCAGCAGCTCCACGGGACAGCCCAATCAGCCCCAGCATTTT.

Only a few counts were recorded for this clone. The J gene is TRBJ2-1, the V gene TRBV4-3, with D unclear. Looked up from germline, CDR1 is LGHNA and CDR2 is YSLEER. V shed 0 bases and J shed 4 bases, with 7 bases lying between them. The CDR3 has 14 residues. Written as DNA, the CDR3 is TGCGCCAGCAGCCAAGACGAGGAGTACAATGAGCAGTTCTTC. This translates into CASSQDEEYNEQFF.

The chain is built from TRBV4-3 and TRBJ2-2, with 16 bases fitting TRBD2. CDR3 length: 17 residues. Trimming at V came to 4 bases and at J to 6 bases, leaving 5 bases not matched to a gene. Per the germline V gene, CDR1 is LGHNA and CDR2 is YSLEER. The CDR3 here is CASSPGTSGGASGELFF. In DNA, the CDR3 is TGCGCCAGCAGCCCCGGGACTAGCGGGGGGGCTTCCGGGGAGCTGTTTTTT.

This chain links TRBV4-1 with TRBJ1-2; 9 bases are a match to TRBD1. Germline V gene data show CDR1 as MGHRA and CDR2 as YSYEKL. Germline trimming cut 0 bases from V and 5 bases from J; bases unmatched to any gene: 13. CDR3 length: 18 amino acids. The CDR3 DNA follows: TGCGCCAGCAGCCAAGATCCGCCCCAGACAGGGGGGAATTATGGCTACACCTTC. Amino acids: CASSQDPPQTGGNYGYTF.

The rearrangement uses TRBV6-8 and TRBJ2-5, with 12 bases matching TRBD2. V trimming: 4 bases; J trimming: 5 bases; junction bases outside the gene matches: 11. The CDR3 loop spans 17 amino acids. Germline V gene sequence: CDR1 MNHGY, CDR2 SAAAGT. CDR3: CASSSYRTSGMMETQYF. CDR3 bases: TGTGCCAGCAGTTCTTACCGGACTAGCGGGATGATGGAGACCCAGTACTTC.

V is TRBV4-1 and J is TRBJ2-3; 7 bases are shared with TRBD2. In germline, CDR1 is MGHRA, CDR2 YSYEKL. The V gene end was trimmed by 6 bases and the J gene end by 5 bases; junction bases not matched to a gene: 11. This CDR3 spans 15 amino acids. CDR3 sequence (DNA): TGCGCCAGCAGGAGTCAAAGCGGGACCCGAGATACGCAGTATTTT. It specifies CASRSQSGTRDTQYF.

This chain connects TRBV4-1 to TRBJ2-5; a weak D match, TRBD1 (5 bases). Trimming took off 4 bases at V and 1 base at J, with 10 bases between the two ends. From germline, CDR1 is MGHRA and CDR2 YSYEKL. This CDR3 contains 14 residues. The DNA of the CDR3 is TGCGCCAGCAGCCCACCCGACAGCCAAGAGACCCAGTACTTC. Protein: CASSPPDSQETQYF.

This clone has only one observation. The CDR3 region is CASSKTGGDLNTEAFF. The CDR3 region has the DNA TGTGCCAGCTCAAAGACAGGGGGCGATTTGAACACTGAAGCTTTCTTT. The rearrangement uses TRBV18 and TRBJ1-1, with TRBD1 matching over 10 bases. CDR1 KGHSH and CDR2 LQKENI come from the germline V gene. With V trimmed by 5 bases and J by 0 bases, 6 bases remained unmatched. The CDR3 loop spans 16 amino acids.

V is TRBV7-3 and J is TRBJ2-6, with D possibly being TRBD2 (5 bases). Trimming pared 5 bases from V and 4 bases from J, leaving 9 bases between. This CDR3 is 14 amino acids long. Germline V lookup: CDR1 SGHTA, CDR2 FQGTGA. This CDR3 reads CASSQEGGANVLTF. In nucleotides, the CDR3 is TGTGCCAGCAGCCAAGAGGGCGGGGCCAACGTCCTGACTTTC. The whole variable domain, remainder taken from reference TRBV7-3 and TRBJ2-6, is GAGVSQTPSNKVTEKGKYVELRCDPISGHTALYWYRQSLGQGPEFLIYFQGTGAADDSGLPNDRFFAVRPEGSVSTLKIQRTERGDSAVYLCASSQEGGANVLTFGAGSRLTVL.

This chain links TRBV5-4 with TRBJ1-3, with 9 bases fitting TRBD1. CDR3 size: 17 residues. Trimming removed 3 bases from V and 0 bases from J; junction bases left unmatched: 7. Per germline, CDR1 SGHNT and CDR2 YYREEE (reference sequence). CDR3 sequence (DNA): TGTGCCAGCAGCTCACGATCGGGACAGGGCTCTGGAAACACCATATATTTT. It is translated as CASSSRSGQGSGNTIYF.

The chain recombines TRBV2 with TRBJ1-2; D not resolved. V lost 2 bases and J lost 0, with 13 bases in between. The CDR3 contains 16 residues. Germline CDR1 SNHLY, CDR2 FYNNEI. CDR3 sequence: CASSERPDNPNYGYTF. The CDR3 bases are TGTGCCAGCAGTGAACGTCCAGACAACCCTAACTATGGCTACACCTTC.

CDR3 DNA: TGTGCCAGCAGCTTAGAGGCAGGAATGGGCGGGAATCAGCCCCAGCATTTT. Amino acids: CASSLEAGMGGNQPQHF. The V and J genes are TRBV7-2 and TRBJ1-5, with no clear D. V was cut by 1 base and J by 4 bases, with 17 bases left in between. Germline V gene lookup returns CDR1 SGHTA and CDR2 FQGNSA. The CDR3 contains 17 residues.

The chain has TRBV27 and TRBJ2-3; 9 positions agree with TRBD2. The V segment lost 2 bases and the J segment 6 bases; nucleotides outside the gene matches: 9. CDR1 and CDR2 from the germline V gene are MNHEY and SMNVEV (reference sequence). The CDR3 is 16 residues long. CDR3 loop: CASSLVAGGPRDTQYF. Here the CDR3 DNA reads TGTGCCAGCAGTTTAGTTGCGGGAGGGCCCCGGGATACGCAGTATTTT.